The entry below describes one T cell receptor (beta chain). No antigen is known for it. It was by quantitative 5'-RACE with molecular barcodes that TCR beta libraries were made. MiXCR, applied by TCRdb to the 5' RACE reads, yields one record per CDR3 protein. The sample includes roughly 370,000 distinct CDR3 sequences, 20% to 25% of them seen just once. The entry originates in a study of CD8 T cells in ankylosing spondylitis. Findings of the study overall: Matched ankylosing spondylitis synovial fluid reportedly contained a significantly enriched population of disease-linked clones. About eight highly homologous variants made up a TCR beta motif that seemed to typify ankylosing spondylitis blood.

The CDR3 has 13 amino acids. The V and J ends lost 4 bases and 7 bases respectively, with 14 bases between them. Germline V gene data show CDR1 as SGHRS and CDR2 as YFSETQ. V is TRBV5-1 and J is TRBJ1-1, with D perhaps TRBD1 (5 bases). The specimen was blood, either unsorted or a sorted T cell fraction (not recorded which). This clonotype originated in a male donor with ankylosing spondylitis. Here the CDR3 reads CASSVDTFGEAFF. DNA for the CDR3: TGCGCCAGCAGCGTGGACACGTTCGGTGAAGCTTTCTTT.